Below, 7 T cell receptor beta chains from the same sample are listed, as sequenced in a study of blood T cell repertoires in COVID-19. Data came from immunoSEQ multiplex PCR; TCRdb stores just in-frame clones and leaves some out. The sample contains just over 25,000 clones, approximately 86% of which appear only once. The specimen was peripheral blood. The source is a man aged 65 to 85 with acute or convalescent COVID-19.

This chain connects TRBV6-2 or TRBV6-3 to TRBJ2-7; D is uncertain. Germline V CDR1 and CDR2: MNHEY, SVGEGT. The CDR3 is 13 amino acids. The V and J ends lost 2 bases and 2 bases respectively, with 7 bases between them. The CDR3 DNA sequence: TGTGCCAGCAGTTACACAGATCCCTACGAGCAGTACTTC. The encoded protein is CASSYTDPYEQYF.

This chain links TRBV28 with TRBJ1-1; a weak D match, TRBD1 (5 bases). The V and J ends lost 6 bases and 5 bases respectively, with 16 bases between them. CDR1 MDHEN and CDR2 SYDVKM come from the germline V gene. There are 14 residues in the CDR3. The CDR3, as DNA: TGTGCCAGCAGGACGGAGGGGCGGAAGACTGAAGCTTTCTTT. It is translated as CASRTEGRKTEAFF.

This clone was seen a handful of times. The rearrangement links TRBV7-3 to TRBJ1-2; TRBD1 agrees at 7 bases. Germline V lookup: CDR1 SGHTA, CDR2 FQGTGA. The CDR3 has 13 amino acids. V shed 6 bases, J shed 8 bases, and the junction held 9 bases outside the gene matches. The CDR3 bases are TGTGCCAGCAGTCGTACAGGGGCTGTGGGCTACACCTTC. It translates to CASSRTGAVGYTF.

This rearrangement joins TRBV7-8 to TRBJ2-6, with 10 nucleotides matching TRBD2. V was clipped by 2 bases and J by 0 bases; unmatched bases: 4. This CDR3 has 18 residues. Germline lookup yields CDR1 SGHVS and CDR2 FQNEAQ. The CDR3, as DNA: TGTGCCAGCAGCTTAACTAGCGGGACCCCCTCTGGGGCCAACGTCCTGACTTTC. The encoded protein is CASSLTSGTPSGANVLTF. Drawing the rest from reference TRBV7-8 and TRBJ2-6, the complete variable domain is GAGVSQSPRYKVAKRGQDVALRCDPISGHVSLFWYQQALGQGPEFLTYFQNEAQLDKSGLPSDRFFAERPEGSVSTLKIQRTQQEDSAVYLCASSLTSGTPSGANVLTFGAGSRLTVL.

Only a few counts were recorded for this clone. The chain recombines TRBV4-3 with TRBJ1-1; unclear D gene. CDR1 LGHNA and CDR2 YSLEER come from the germline V gene. V lost 3 bases and J 6 bases, leaving 14 bases between the germline ends. This CDR3 is built from 14 residues. The CDR3 spells CASSQVALQAEAFF. The CDR3 bases are TGCGCCAGCAGCCAGGTGGCCCTCCAGGCTGAAGCTTTCTTT.

The rearrangement uses TRBV29-1 and TRBJ1-4; 7 positions match TRBD1. CDR3 length: 11 residues. The junction had 3 bases not matched to a gene; V was cut back by 6 bases and J by 8 bases. The germline CDR1 and CDR2 sequences are SQVTM and ANQGSEA. CDR3 sequence reads: CSVGDSEKLFF. CDR3 in DNA: TGCAGCGTGGGGGACAGCGAAAAACTGTTTTTT. The full variable domain, completed using reference TRBV29-1 and TRBJ1-4, is SAVISQKPSRDICQRGTSLTIQCQVDSQVTMMFWYRQQPGQSLTLIATANQGSEATYESGFVIDKFPISRPNLTFSTLTVSNMSPEDSSIYLCSVGDSEKLFFGSGTQLSVL.

The chain joins TRBV5-3 to TRBJ1-3, with D unclear. TRBV5-3 qualifies as an ORF whose function is uncertain. The CDR3 covers 14 residues. V lost 4 bases and J 2 bases, leaving 10 bases between the germline ends. In nucleotides, the CDR3 is TGTGCCAGAAGCCCCACCTCGGCTGGAAACACCATATATTTT. This codes for CARSPTSAGNTIYF.